This record covers a single TCR beta chain. Antigen specificity is unknown. TCRB transcripts that were expressed got sequenced, as all of the isolated RNA had been reverse transcribed. Generated by immunoSEQ multiplex PCR, the TCRdb table keeps only in-frame clones and is missing some. The sample shows 310,000 or so clones, over 12% of them seen only once. The data belong to a study of beta chain features in type 1 diabetes. Overall study results and limits: TCRB CDR3s from Type 1 diabetes patients were moderately but significantly shorter in all four CD4+ subsets.

Germline V gives CDR1 MNHNY, CDR2 SVGAGI (reference sequence). Trimming pared 4 bases from V and 3 bases from J, leaving 7 bases between. The CDR3 spans 13 residues. Researchers reported sorting CD4+ naive, central memory, regulatory and stem cell-like memory cells via CD45RO/CCR7/CD25/CD127/CD95/CD27. The rearrangement links TRBV6-6 to TRBJ2-1; D call uncertain. The sequencing input was naive CD4+ T cells from blood. This receptor was taken from a man aged 18-30 years with type 1 diabetes. CDR3 sequence reads: CASSLNSYNEQFF. Here the CDR3 DNA reads TGTGCCAGCAGTTTGAACAGCTACAATGAGCAGTTCTTC.